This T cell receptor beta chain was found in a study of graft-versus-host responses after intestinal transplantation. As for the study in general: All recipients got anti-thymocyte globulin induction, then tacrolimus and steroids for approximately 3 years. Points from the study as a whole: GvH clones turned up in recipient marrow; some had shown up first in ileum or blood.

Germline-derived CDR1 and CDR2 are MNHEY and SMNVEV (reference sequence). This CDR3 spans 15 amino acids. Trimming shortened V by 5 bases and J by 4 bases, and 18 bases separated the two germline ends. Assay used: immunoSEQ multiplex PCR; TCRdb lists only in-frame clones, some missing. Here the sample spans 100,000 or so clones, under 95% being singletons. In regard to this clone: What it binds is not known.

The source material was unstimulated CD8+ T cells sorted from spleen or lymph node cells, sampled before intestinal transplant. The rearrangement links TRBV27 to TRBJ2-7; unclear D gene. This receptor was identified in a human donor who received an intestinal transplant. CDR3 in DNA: TGTGCCAGCAGTACCGCCGGGTCTCCATCTTACGAGCAGTACTTC. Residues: CASSTAGSPSYEQYF.